This T cell receptor delta chain stems from a study of Vδ1+ human thymocytes. General study points: Thymic TRG and TRD repertoires appeared highly polyclonal. Bulk repertoire data may be misinterpreted because of unexpected Vdelta2 sequences. Unlike peripheral blood Vdelta1+ controls, thymic delta-chain sequences included around 18% Vdelta2 and few Vdelta3.

The template was reverse-transcribed extracted RNA. The CDR3 regions were amplified by multiplex PCR from V-gene primers to a constant-region primer. TCRdb re-analyzed the multiplex PCR reads via CATT. The sample has roughly 25,000 delta-chain clones, 6.5% to 8% seen once. CDR1 and CDR2 (germline): TSWWSYY, QGS. V dropped 5 bases and J dropped 1 base, with 17 bases sitting between them. The CDR3 has 16 residues. Between roughly 98% and 99.6% of sorted thymocytes were Vdelta1+. This clone occurred a few times. Its antigen is currently unknown. The chain employs TRDV1 and TRDJ1; D gene unclear. This clonotype was sampled from a girl under three years old who had congenital heart surgery. Sequencing was performed on Vdelta1+ gamma-delta thymocytes from the thymus. Sample subset: FACS-sorted CD3+ TCRalphabeta- TCRVdelta1+ TCRVdelta2- thymocytes. The CDR3: CALGPRGPEGTDKLIF. In DNA, the CDR3 is TGTGCTCTTGGGCCCCGAGGCCCTGAGGGCACCGATAAACTCATCTTT.